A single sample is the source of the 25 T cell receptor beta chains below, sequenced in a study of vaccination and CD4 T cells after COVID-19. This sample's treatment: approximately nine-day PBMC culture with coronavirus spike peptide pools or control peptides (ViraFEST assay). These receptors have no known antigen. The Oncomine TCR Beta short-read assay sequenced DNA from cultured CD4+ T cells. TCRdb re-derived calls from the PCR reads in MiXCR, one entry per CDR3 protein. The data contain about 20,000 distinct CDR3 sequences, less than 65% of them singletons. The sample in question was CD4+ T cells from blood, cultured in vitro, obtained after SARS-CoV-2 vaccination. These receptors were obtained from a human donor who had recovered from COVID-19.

CDR3 sequence: CASSSGNQPQHF. The CDR3 bases are TGTGCCAGCAGTTCGGGCAATCAGCCCCAGCATTTT. V gene TRBV12-3 or TRBV12-4 combines with J gene TRBJ1-5, with unresolved D. Trimming removed 4 bases at V and 2 bases at J, with 3 bases between. CDR3 length equals 12 residues.

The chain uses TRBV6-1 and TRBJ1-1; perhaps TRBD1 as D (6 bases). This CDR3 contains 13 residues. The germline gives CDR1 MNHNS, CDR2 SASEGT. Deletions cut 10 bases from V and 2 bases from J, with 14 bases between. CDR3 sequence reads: CATLRGLNTEAFF. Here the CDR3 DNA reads TGTGCCACCCTTCGGGGGCTAAACACTGAAGCTTTCTTT.

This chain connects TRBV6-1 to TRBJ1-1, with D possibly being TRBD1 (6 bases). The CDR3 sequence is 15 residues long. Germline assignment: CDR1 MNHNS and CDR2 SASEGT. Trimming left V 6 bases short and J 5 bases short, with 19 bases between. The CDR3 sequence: CASSPREGGRTEAFF. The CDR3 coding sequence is TGTGCCAGCAGCCCCAGGGAAGGGGGAAGGACTGAAGCTTTCTTT.

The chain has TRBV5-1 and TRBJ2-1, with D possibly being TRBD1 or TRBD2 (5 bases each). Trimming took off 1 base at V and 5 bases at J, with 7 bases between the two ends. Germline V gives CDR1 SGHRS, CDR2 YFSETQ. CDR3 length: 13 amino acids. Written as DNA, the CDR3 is TGCGCCAGCAGCTTGCGGGGCGACAATGAGCAGTTCTTC. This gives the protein CASSLRGDNEQFF.

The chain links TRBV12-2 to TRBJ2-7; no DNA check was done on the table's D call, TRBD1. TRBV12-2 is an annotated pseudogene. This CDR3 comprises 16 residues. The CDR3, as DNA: TGTGCAAGTCGCTGTGTTTCGTGTGACAGGGGGTTGGAGCAGTACTTC. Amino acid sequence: CASRCVSCDRGLEQYF.

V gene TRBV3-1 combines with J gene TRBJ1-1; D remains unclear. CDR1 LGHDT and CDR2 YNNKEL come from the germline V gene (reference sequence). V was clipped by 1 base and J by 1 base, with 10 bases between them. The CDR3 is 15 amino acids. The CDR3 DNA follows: TGTGCCAGCAGCCAAGTTTCCATGCCGAACACTGAAGCTTTCTTT. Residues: CASSQVSMPNTEAFF.

Here the CDR3 reads CSVGGSNQPQHF. The CDR3 DNA reads as TGCAGCGTTGGTGGTAGCAATCAGCCCCAGCATTTT. The rearrangement joins TRBV29-1 to TRBJ1-5; D is ambiguous. This CDR3 has 12 residues. Germline values: CDR1 SQVTM, CDR2 ANQGSEA. Trimming left V 4 bases short and J 0 bases short, with 4 bases between.

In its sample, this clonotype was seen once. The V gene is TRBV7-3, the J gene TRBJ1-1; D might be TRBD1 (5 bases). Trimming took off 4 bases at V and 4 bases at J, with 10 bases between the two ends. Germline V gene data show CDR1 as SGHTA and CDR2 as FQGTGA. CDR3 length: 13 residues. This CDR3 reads CASSSLGATEAFF. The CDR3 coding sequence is TGTGCCAGCAGCTCCCTCGGGGCCACTGAAGCTTTCTTT.

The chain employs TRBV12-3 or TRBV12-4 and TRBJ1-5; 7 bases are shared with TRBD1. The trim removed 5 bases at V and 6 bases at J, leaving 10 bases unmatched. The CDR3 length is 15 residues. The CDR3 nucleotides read TGTGCCAGCAGTAGACGACAGGGCTTGGGTCAGCCCCAGCATTTT. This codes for CASSRRQGLGQPQHF.

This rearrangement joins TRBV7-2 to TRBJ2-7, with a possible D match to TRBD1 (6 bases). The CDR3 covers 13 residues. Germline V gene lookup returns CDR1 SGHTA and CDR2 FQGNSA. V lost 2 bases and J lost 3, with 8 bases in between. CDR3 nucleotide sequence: TGTGCCAGCAGCTTAAACAGGGTCTACGAGCAGTACTTC. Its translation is CASSLNRVYEQYF.

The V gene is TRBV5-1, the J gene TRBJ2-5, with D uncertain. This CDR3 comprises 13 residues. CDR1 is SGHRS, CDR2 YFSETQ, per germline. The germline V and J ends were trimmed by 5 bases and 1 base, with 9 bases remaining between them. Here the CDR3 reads CASRGLGQETQYF. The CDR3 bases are TGCGCCAGCAGGGGCCTGGGCCAAGAGACCCAGTACTTC.

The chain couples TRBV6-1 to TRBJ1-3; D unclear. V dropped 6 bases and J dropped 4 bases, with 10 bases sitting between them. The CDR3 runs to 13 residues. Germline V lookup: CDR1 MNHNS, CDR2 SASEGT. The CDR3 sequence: CASSGTSGNTIYF. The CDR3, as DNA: TGTGCCAGCAGCGGAACATCCGGAAACACCATATATTTT.

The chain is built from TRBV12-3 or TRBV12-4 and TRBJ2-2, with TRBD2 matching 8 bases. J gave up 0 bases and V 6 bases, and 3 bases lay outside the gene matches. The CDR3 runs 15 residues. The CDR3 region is CASSTSGPNTGELFF. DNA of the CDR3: TGTGCCAGCAGCACTAGCGGCCCGAACACCGGGGAGCTGTTTTTT.

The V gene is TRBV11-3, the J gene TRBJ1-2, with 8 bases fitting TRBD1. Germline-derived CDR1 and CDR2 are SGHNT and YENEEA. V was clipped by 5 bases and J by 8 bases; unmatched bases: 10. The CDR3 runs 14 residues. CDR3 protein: CASSPHTGGGGYTF. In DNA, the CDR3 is TGTGCCAGCAGCCCGCACACAGGGGGAGGGGGCTACACCTTC.

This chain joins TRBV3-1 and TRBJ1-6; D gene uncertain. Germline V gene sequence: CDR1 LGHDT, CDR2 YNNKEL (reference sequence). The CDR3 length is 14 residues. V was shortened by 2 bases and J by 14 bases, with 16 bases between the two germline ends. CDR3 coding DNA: TGTGCCAGCAGCCAAAAAGGACGGTTTAGCACCCTCCACTTT. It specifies CASSQKGRFSTLHF. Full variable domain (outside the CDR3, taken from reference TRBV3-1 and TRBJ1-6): DTAVSQTPKYLVTQMGNDKSIKCEQNLGHDTMYWYKQDSKKFLKIMFSYNNKELIINETVPNRFSPKSPDKAHLNLHINSLELGDSAVYFCASSQKGRFSTLHFGNGTRLTVT.

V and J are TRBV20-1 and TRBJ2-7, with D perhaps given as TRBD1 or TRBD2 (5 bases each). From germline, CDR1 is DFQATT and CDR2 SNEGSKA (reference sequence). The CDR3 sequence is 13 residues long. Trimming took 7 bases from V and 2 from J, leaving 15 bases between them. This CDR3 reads CSVVGTQTYEQYF. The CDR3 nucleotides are TGCAGTGTCGTGGGGACGCAAACCTACGAGCAGTACTTC.

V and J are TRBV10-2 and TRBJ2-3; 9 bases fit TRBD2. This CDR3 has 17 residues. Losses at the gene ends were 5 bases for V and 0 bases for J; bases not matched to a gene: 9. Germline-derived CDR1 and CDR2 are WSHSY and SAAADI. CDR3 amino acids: CASSLASGVVSTDTQYF. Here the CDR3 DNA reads TGCGCCAGCAGTCTGGCTAGCGGGGTAGTTAGCACAGATACGCAGTATTTT.

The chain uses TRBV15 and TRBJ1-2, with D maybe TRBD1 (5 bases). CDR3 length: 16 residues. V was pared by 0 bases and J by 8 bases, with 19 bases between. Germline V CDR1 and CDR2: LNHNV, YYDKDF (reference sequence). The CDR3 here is CATSRDYPGLSGGYTF. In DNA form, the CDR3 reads TGTGCCACCAGCAGAGATTATCCCGGGCTCTCAGGGGGCTACACCTTC.

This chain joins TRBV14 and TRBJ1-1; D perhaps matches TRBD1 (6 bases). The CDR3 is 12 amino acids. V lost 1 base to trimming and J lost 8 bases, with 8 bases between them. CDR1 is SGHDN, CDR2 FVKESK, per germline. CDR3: CASSQAQGEAFF. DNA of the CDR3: TGTGCCAGCAGCCAAGCCCAGGGGGAAGCTTTCTTT.

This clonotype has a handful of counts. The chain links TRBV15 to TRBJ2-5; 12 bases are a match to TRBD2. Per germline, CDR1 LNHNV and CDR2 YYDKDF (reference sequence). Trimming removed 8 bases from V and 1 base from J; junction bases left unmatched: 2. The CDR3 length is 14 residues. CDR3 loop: CATGLAGFQETQYF. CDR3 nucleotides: TGTGCCACCGGACTAGCGGGGTTCCAAGAGACCCAGTACTTC.

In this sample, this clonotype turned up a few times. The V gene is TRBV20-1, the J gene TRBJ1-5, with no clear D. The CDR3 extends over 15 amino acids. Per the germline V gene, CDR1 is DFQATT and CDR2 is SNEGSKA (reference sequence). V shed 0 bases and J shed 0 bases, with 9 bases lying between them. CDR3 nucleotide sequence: TGCAGTGCTAGAGATCCGGCGTATAGCAATCAGCCCCAGCATTTT. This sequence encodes CSARDPAYSNQPQHF.

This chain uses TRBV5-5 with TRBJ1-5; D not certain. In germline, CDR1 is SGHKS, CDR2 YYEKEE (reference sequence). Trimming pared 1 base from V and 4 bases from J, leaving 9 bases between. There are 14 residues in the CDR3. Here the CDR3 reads CASSLWTENQPQHF. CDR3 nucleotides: TGTGCCAGCAGCTTGTGGACGGAGAATCAGCCCCAGCATTTT. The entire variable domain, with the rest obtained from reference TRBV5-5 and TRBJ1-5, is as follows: DAGVTQSPTHLIKTRGQQVTLRCSPISGHKSVSWYQQVLGQGPQFIFQYYEKEERGRGNFPDRFSARQFPNYSSELNVNALLLGDSALYLCASSLWTENQPQHFGDGTRLSIL.

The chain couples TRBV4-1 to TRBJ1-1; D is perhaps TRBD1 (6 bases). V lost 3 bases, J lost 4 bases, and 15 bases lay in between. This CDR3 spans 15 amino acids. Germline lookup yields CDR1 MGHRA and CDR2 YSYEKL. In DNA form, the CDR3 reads TGCGCCAGCAGCCAGGACAGCAGGGCGACCACTGAAGCTTTCTTT. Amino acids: CASSQDSRATTEAFF.

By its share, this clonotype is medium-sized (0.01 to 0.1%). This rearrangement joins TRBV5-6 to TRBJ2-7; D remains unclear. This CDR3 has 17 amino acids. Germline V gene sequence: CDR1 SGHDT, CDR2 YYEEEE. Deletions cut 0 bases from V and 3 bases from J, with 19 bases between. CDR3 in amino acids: CASSLGVLGAPDYEQYF. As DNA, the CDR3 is TGTGCCAGCAGCTTGGGAGTACTTGGAGCGCCGGACTACGAGCAGTACTTC.

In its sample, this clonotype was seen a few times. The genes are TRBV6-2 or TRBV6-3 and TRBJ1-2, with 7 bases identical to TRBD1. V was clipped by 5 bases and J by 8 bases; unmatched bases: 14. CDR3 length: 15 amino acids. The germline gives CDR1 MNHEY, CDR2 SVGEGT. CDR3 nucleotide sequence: TGTGCCAGCAGTCTACCCCCGGACAGGCTACGCGGCTACACCTTC. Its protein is CASSLPPDRLRGYTF.